The rows below give T cell receptor beta chains drawn from one sample of a study of blood T cells in healthy people across ages. TCRdb processed the 5' RACE reads anew with MiXCR; each CDR3 protein has one entry. The table records just over 800,000 distinct CDR3 sequences, about 59% of them present only once. Input material: blood. The receptors originated from a man between 25 and 39 years old in good health. The CDR3 runs from the conserved cysteine through the conserved F or W. A D gene is named only where the DNA matches it firmly. Not every row has a clone size; where given, it reads once, few, many or a size class.

abundance: NA
d_gene: TRBD1
j_gene: TRBJ2-3
v_gene: TRBV4-2
CDR3nt: TGTGCCAGCAGCCAACGCGGACAGGGGGACGTAGGTACGCAGTATTTT
CDR3aa: CASSQRGQGDVGTQYF

abundance: few
d_gene: NA
j_gene: TRBJ2-7
v_gene: TRBV7-2
CDR3nt: TGTGCCAGCAGCTGGTTGGGGACCTACGAGCAGTACTTC
CDR3aa: CASSWLGTYEQYF

abundance: NA
d_gene: NA
j_gene: TRBJ2-5
v_gene: TRBV7-2
CDR3nt: TGTGCCAGCAGCATCCCGCCCGGGACGGGAGAAGAGACCCAGTACTTC
CDR3aa: CASSIPPGTGEETQYF

abundance: few
d_gene: NA
j_gene: TRBJ2-1
v_gene: TRBV29-1
CDR3nt: TGCAGCGTCCCCTGGAGGAGGGCTTGGAATGAGCAGTTCTTC
CDR3aa: CSVPWRRAWNEQFF

abundance: once
d_gene: TRBD1
j_gene: TRBJ1-4
v_gene: TRBV10-3
CDR3nt: TGTGCCATCAGCTCAGGGGGCAATGAAAAACTGTTTTTT
CDR3aa: CAISSGGNEKLFF

abundance: few
d_gene: NA
j_gene: TRBJ1-2
v_gene: TRBV14
CDR3nt: TGTGCCAGCAGCCAGCCGTATGCTAACTATGGCTACACCTTC
CDR3aa: CASSQPYANYGYTF

abundance: NA
d_gene: NA
j_gene: TRBJ1-2
v_gene: TRBV10-3
CDR3nt: TGTGCCATCAGTCCGACAGATATTAACTATGGCTACACCTTC
CDR3aa: CAISPTDINYGYTF

abundance: NA
d_gene: NA
j_gene: TRBJ2-7
v_gene: TRBV28
CDR3nt: TGTGCCAGCAGTGACGGGCCCTTCTCCTACGAGCAGTACTTC
CDR3aa: CASSDGPFSYEQYF

abundance: NA
d_gene: NA
j_gene: TRBJ2-7
v_gene: TRBV21-1
CDR3nt: TGTGCCAGCAGCCGGACTCTATACTACGAGCAGTACTTC
CDR3aa: CASSRTLYYEQYF

abundance: once
d_gene: NA
j_gene: TRBJ2-5
v_gene: TRBV14
CDR3nt: TGTGCCAGCAGCTACTCCTTGTTCAAGACCCAGTACTTC
CDR3aa: CASSYSLFKTQYF

abundance: NA
d_gene: TRBD2
j_gene: TRBJ2-5
v_gene: TRBV2
CDR3nt: TGTGCCAGCAGTCCGCGCCCGGGGGGTGGTGAGACCCAGTACTTC
CDR3aa: CASSPRPGGGETQYF

abundance: NA
d_gene: NA
j_gene: TRBJ2-5
v_gene: TRBV30
CDR3nt: TGTGCCTGGAGTCAGCCCCAAAGGGCCCAGTACTTC
CDR3aa: CAWSQPQRAQYF

abundance: NA
d_gene: NA
j_gene: TRBJ2-3
v_gene: TRBV7-3
CDR3nt: TGTGCCAGCAGTCCCGACTGGGGGGATACGCAGTATTTT
CDR3aa: CASSPDWGDTQYF

abundance: NA
d_gene: NA
j_gene: TRBJ2-7
v_gene: TRBV6-5
CDR3nt: TGTGCCAGCAGCAACCCTATTGGGGGCCGGGGAGTCGAGCAGTACTTC
CDR3aa: CASSNPIGGRGVEQYF

abundance: NA
d_gene: NA
j_gene: TRBJ2-7
v_gene: TRBV28
CDR3nt: TGTGCCAGCAGCCCTATGGACAGTACCTCCTACGAGCAGTACTTC
CDR3aa: CASSPMDSTSYEQYF

abundance: NA
d_gene: TRBD1
j_gene: TRBJ1-5
v_gene: TRBV6-6
CDR3nt: TGTGCCAGCAGTTACTTGGGACAGGGGGCGAGCAATCAGCCCCAGCATTTT
CDR3aa: CASSYLGQGASNQPQHF

abundance: NA
d_gene: NA
j_gene: TRBJ1-5
v_gene: TRBV25-1
CDR3nt: TGTGCCAGCAGAGAGGGGGACAATCAGCCCCAGCATTTT
CDR3aa: CASREGDNQPQHF

abundance: NA
d_gene: TRBD2
j_gene: TRBJ2-3
v_gene: TRBV9
CDR3nt: TGTGCCAGCAGCGCTAGCGGGGGGGCGGGGGATACGCAGTATTTT
CDR3aa: CASSASGGAGDTQYF

abundance: NA
d_gene: TRBD1
j_gene: TRBJ1-2
v_gene: TRBV7-3
CDR3nt: TGTGCCAGCAGCAGCGGGACAGGGAGTAGTGGCTACACCTTC
CDR3aa: CASSSGTGSSGYTF

abundance: NA
d_gene: NA
j_gene: TRBJ2-7
v_gene: TRBV20-1
CDR3nt: TGCAGTGCTAGCGGCGCGGGGCGGAGGTACTACGAGCAGTACTTC
CDR3aa: CSASGAGRRYYEQYF

abundance: NA
d_gene: TRBD2
j_gene: TRBJ2-5
v_gene: TRBV4-2
CDR3nt: TGTGCCAGCAGCCAAGGAGTAGCGGGGGCTCGGAGAGAGACCCAGTACTTC
CDR3aa: CASSQGVAGARRETQYF

abundance: NA
d_gene: NA
j_gene: TRBJ2-5
v_gene: TRBV12-3/TRBV12-4
CDR3nt: TGTGCCAGCAGTTCCCATCGTGGACAGAACCCGGAGGGGACCCAGTACTTC
CDR3aa: CASSSHRGQNPEGTQYF

abundance: NA
d_gene: TRBD2
j_gene: TRBJ2-1
v_gene: TRBV7-9
CDR3nt: TGTGCCAGCAGCCTAGGAACCTTAGCGGGGGAGGCGCAGTTCTTC
CDR3aa: CASSLGTLAGEAQFF

abundance: NA
d_gene: NA
j_gene: TRBJ2-1
v_gene: TRBV9
CDR3nt: TGTGCCAGCAGCGGACACTTGAGCTCCTACAATGAGCAGTTCTTC
CDR3aa: CASSGHLSSYNEQFF

abundance: NA
d_gene: NA
j_gene: TRBJ2-2
v_gene: TRBV29-1
CDR3nt: TGCAGCGTTGAATCCGGTAACACCGGGGAGCTGTTTTTT
CDR3aa: CSVESGNTGELFF

abundance: few
d_gene: NA
j_gene: TRBJ2-7
v_gene: TRBV20-1
CDR3nt: TGCAGTGCTTCCGACCTGGGGTCCTCCCTCGAGCAGTACTTC
CDR3aa: CSASDLGSSLEQYF

abundance: NA
d_gene: TRBD2
j_gene: TRBJ2-6
v_gene: TRBV9
CDR3nt: TGTGCCAGCAGCGCCGGGGAGGGGCGATCCTCTGGGGCCAACGTCCTGACTTTC
CDR3aa: CASSAGEGRSSGANVLTF

abundance: few
d_gene: NA
j_gene: TRBJ2-5
v_gene: TRBV27
CDR3nt: TGTGCCAGCAGTTTCGCCGGGGCCCCCCAAGAGACCCAGTACTTC
CDR3aa: CASSFAGAPQETQYF

abundance: NA
d_gene: NA
j_gene: TRBJ2-5
v_gene: TRBV6-2/TRBV6-3
CDR3nt: TGTGCCAGCAGTGCCTCCTACCTCCGGGACTTTCTAGAGACCCAGTACTTC
CDR3aa: CASSASYLRDFLETQYF

abundance: NA
d_gene: NA
j_gene: TRBJ1-2
v_gene: TRBV4-3
CDR3nt: TGCGCCAGCAGCCGGACGGCCTGGGATGGCTACACCTTC
CDR3aa: CASSRTAWDGYTF

abundance: NA
d_gene: TRBD2
j_gene: TRBJ2-3
v_gene: TRBV20-1
CDR3nt: TGCAGTGCTAGTCTACCTAGCGGGGCGGGAGGCCCAGATACGCAGTATTTT
CDR3aa: CSASLPSGAGGPDTQYF

abundance: few
d_gene: NA
j_gene: TRBJ1-1
v_gene: TRBV4-2
CDR3nt: TGTGCCAGCAGCCTCTACCTCGGGAACACTGAAGCTTTCTTT
CDR3aa: CASSLYLGNTEAFF

abundance: NA
d_gene: NA
j_gene: TRBJ2-6
v_gene: TRBV6-4
CDR3nt: TGTGCCAGCAGAGAGACCTCCCTGAGCTCTGGGGCCAACGTCCTGACTTTC
CDR3aa: CASRETSLSSGANVLTF

abundance: few
d_gene: TRBD1
j_gene: TRBJ1-2
v_gene: TRBV10-3
CDR3nt: TGTGCCATCAGTGCACAGGGGGTGAGCTATGGCTACACCTTC
CDR3aa: CAISAQGVSYGYTF

abundance: few
d_gene: NA
j_gene: TRBJ2-7
v_gene: TRBV29-1
CDR3nt: TGCAGCGTTAGCCCAGGTTTCAGCTCCTACGAGCAGTACTTC
CDR3aa: CSVSPGFSSYEQYF

abundance: NA
d_gene: TRBD2
j_gene: TRBJ2-1
v_gene: TRBV6-1
CDR3nt: TGTGCCAGCAGTACGAACCAGCTAGCGGGGGGGCTCAATGAGCAGTTCTTC
CDR3aa: CASSTNQLAGGLNEQFF

abundance: NA
d_gene: TRBD2
j_gene: TRBJ2-7
v_gene: TRBV6-6
CDR3nt: TGTGCCAGCAGCGCGGGGGGGGGAGGCGAGCAGTACTTC
CDR3aa: CASSAGGGGEQYF

abundance: NA
d_gene: NA
j_gene: TRBJ2-6
v_gene: TRBV4-2
CDR3nt: TGTGCCAGCAGCCTTGGGACATCCGCCTCTGGGGCCAACGTCCTGACTTTC
CDR3aa: CASSLGTSASGANVLTF

abundance: NA
d_gene: TRBD2
j_gene: TRBJ2-1
v_gene: TRBV5-1
CDR3nt: TGCGCCAGCAGCTTATCGACTAGCGGGGGCGACAATGAGCAGTTCTTC
CDR3aa: CASSLSTSGGDNEQFF

abundance: NA
d_gene: NA
j_gene: TRBJ2-1
v_gene: TRBV7-2
CDR3nt: TGTGCCAGCAGCTTTCCACGTTTGTTAAAGGACAATGAGCAGTTCTTC
CDR3aa: CASSFPRLLKDNEQFF

abundance: NA
d_gene: TRBD1
j_gene: TRBJ2-7
v_gene: TRBV4-2
CDR3nt: TGTGCCAGCAGCCAGGGGACAGGGGTTTACAATGAGCAGTACTTC
CDR3aa: CASSQGTGVYNEQYF

abundance: NA
d_gene: NA
j_gene: TRBJ1-1
v_gene: TRBV6-6
CDR3nt: TGTGCCAGCAGTTACGCGGCGGTCAACACTGAAGCTTTCTTT
CDR3aa: CASSYAAVNTEAFF

abundance: few
d_gene: NA
j_gene: TRBJ1-4
v_gene: TRBV5-6
CDR3nt: TGTGCCAGCAGCTTTAATAATGAAAAACTGTTTTTT
CDR3aa: CASSFNNEKLFF

abundance: NA
d_gene: TRBD2
j_gene: TRBJ2-1
v_gene: TRBV7-3
CDR3nt: TGTGCCAGCAGCTACGGTAGCGGGGGGGCCGTAAATGAGCAGTTCTTC
CDR3aa: CASSYGSGGAVNEQFF

abundance: NA
d_gene: TRBD2
j_gene: TRBJ2-5
v_gene: TRBV20-1
CDR3nt: TGCAGTGCTGTGAGAGGAGGGGCTAGCGGGGATCAAGAGACCCAGTACTTC
CDR3aa: CSAVRGGASGDQETQYF

abundance: few
d_gene: TRBD1
j_gene: TRBJ1-2
v_gene: TRBV9
CDR3nt: TGTGCCAGCAGCGTAGAATACAGGGGTATCTATGGCTACACCTTC
CDR3aa: CASSVEYRGIYGYTF

abundance: NA
d_gene: NA
j_gene: TRBJ2-3
v_gene: TRBV27
CDR3nt: TGTGCCAGCAGTCCAAACAGGGTGACGCAGTATTTT
CDR3aa: CASSPNRVTQYF

abundance: NA
d_gene: TRBD2
j_gene: TRBJ2-7
v_gene: TRBV7-3
CDR3nt: TGTGCCAGCGCCCCGGGGGGGACCAGCGAGCAGTACTTC
CDR3aa: CASAPGGTSEQYF

abundance: NA
d_gene: NA
j_gene: TRBJ1-2
v_gene: TRBV29-1
CDR3nt: TGCAGCGTTGTGTGGGGATTCTATGGCTACACCTTC
CDR3aa: CSVVWGFYGYTF

abundance: NA
d_gene: NA
j_gene: TRBJ2-6
v_gene: TRBV6-2/TRBV6-3
CDR3nt: TGTGCCAGCAGACTCCCGGGGGTCCCCCTCTCTGGGGCCAACGTCCTGACTTTC
CDR3aa: CASRLPGVPLSGANVLTF

abundance: few
d_gene: TRBD1
j_gene: TRBJ2-7
v_gene: TRBV6-6
CDR3nt: TGTGCCAGCCACAGGGGGCGCGATACGGAGCAGTACTTC
CDR3aa: CASHRGRDTEQYF